This T cell receptor (beta chain) derives from a study of response to subunit inactivated influenza vaccine. A few counts support this clonotype. Its specificity is unknown. Trimming stripped 9 bases from V and 6 bases from J, with 18 bases between. The length of the CDR3 is 15 residues. The germline V gene has CDR1 MNHEY and CDR2 SVGEGT. TCRdb called the RT-PCR reads again in MiXCR, with one record for every CDR3 protein. This table has 650,000 to 800,000 distinct CDR3 sequences, around 14% appearing once. Broader study findings: The authors suggested that few new T cells are recruited per seasonal influenza vaccination.

This sequence was found in a man between 50 and 59 years old who received an inactivated influenza vaccine. V gene TRBV6-2 or TRBV6-3 combines with J gene TRBJ1-6; no clear D gene. Sequencing used PBMCs from blood, obtained less than 15 days before vaccination. CDR3 DNA: TGTGCCAGTTCGGTGACGGACTTCCTTAATTCACCCCTCCACTTT. Translation gives CASSVTDFLNSPLHF.